This T cell receptor (beta chain) was documented in a study of T cell repertoires in cytomegalovirus infection. From the reads, TCRdb called clonotypes with MiXCR, one entry per CDR3 protein. Among some 920,000 distinct CDR3 sequences listed, more than 25% were seen once. This clonotype was found a few times. Its matching antigen is unknown. The sequencing here drew on cultured CD8+ T cells from PBMCs, taken from culture after CMV antigen stimulation. This sequence was found in a human donor in good health (CMV status not recorded). Some clones in this sample may be carry-over from other donors' samples.

CDR3 DNA sequence: TGCGCCAGCAGCCAAGGCGTCAGGGGTACCTACGAGCAGTACTTC. This translates into CASSQGVRGTYEQYF. This chain uses TRBV4-1 with TRBJ2-7; tentatively, D is TRBD1 (6 bases). This CDR3 spans 15 amino acids. CDR1 and CDR2 from the germline V gene are MGHRA and YSYEKL. V was cut by 1 base and J by 2 bases, with 12 bases left in between.